This T cell receptor (beta chain) was captured by sequencing in a study of T cells after yellow fever vaccination. This clonotype was seen more than once but under ten times. V was cut by 0 bases and J by 0 bases, with 9 bases left in between. Germline CDR1 and CDR2: DFQATT and SNEGSKA (reference sequence). There are 15 residues in the CDR3. TCRdb processed the 5' RACE reads anew with MiXCR; each CDR3 protein has one entry. The data show under 300,000 distinct CDR3 sequences, 6.9% seen once. This chain uses TRBV20-1 with TRBJ2-1; D call uncertain. Specimen: CD4+ T cells sorted from PBMCs, collected 15 days after the yellow fever booster vaccination. This receptor was identified in a man aged 30 to 45 who received the YFV17D yellow fever vaccine. The CDR3 region is CSARDLASSYNEQFF. The CDR3, as DNA: TGCAGTGCTAGAGATCTCGCGAGCTCCTACAATGAGCAGTTCTTC.